This TCR beta chain comes out of a study of cytomegalovirus exposure and HLA in healthy donors. The PCR employed 60 Vbeta primers together with 13 Jbeta primers. Method: immunoSEQ multiplex PCR; TCRdb's copy keeps in-frame clones and lacks some. The sample has roughly 140,000 clones, about 82% seen once. Specimen: PBMCs. The receptor was derived from a male donor in good health and CMV-seronegative.

DNA of the CDR3: TGTGCCAGCAGCCCTGCGTGGGGGCTTAATGAAAAACTGTTTTTT. It specifies CASSPAWGLNEKLFF. This chain joins TRBV6-6 and TRBJ1-4; tentatively, D is TRBD1 (6 bases). V was pared by 6 bases and J by 4 bases, with 15 bases between. CDR1 and CDR2 (germline): MNHNY, SVGAGI (reference sequence). CDR3 length: 15 residues.